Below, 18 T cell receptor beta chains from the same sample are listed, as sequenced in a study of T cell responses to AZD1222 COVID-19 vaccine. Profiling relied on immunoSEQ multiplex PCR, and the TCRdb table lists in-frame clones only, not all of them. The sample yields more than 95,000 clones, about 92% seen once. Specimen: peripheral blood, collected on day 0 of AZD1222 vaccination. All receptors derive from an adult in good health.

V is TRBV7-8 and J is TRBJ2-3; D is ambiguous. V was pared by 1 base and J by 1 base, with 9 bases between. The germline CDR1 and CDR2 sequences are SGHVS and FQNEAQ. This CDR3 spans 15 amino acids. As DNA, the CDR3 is TGTGCCAGCAGCTTAGGGAACCCCCGCACAGATACGCAGTATTTT. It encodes CASSLGNPRTDTQYF. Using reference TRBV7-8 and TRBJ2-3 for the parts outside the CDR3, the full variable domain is GAGVSQSPRYKVAKRGQDVALRCDPISGHVSLFWYQQALGQGPEFLTYFQNEAQLDKSGLPSDRFFAERPEGSVSTLKIQRTQQEDSAVYLCASSLGNPRTDTQYFGPGTRLTVL.

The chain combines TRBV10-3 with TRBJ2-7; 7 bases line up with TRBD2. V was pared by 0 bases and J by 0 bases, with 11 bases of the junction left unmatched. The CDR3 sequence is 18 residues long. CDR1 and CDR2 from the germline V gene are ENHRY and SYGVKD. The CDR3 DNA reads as TGTGCCATCAGTGAGTCGACTCGGGGTAGCGGGCTCTCCTACGAGCAGTACTTC. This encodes CAISESTRGSGLSYEQYF.

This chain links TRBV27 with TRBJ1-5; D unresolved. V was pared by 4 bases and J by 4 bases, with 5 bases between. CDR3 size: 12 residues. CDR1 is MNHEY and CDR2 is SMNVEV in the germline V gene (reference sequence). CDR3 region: CASSYINQPQHF. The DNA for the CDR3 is TGTGCCAGCAGTTACATTAATCAGCCCCAGCATTTT.

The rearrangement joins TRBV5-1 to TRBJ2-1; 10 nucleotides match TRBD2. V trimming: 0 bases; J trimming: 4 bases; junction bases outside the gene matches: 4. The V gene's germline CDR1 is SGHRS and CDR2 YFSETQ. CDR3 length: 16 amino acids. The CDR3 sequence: CASSLGSGREYNEQFF. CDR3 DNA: TGCGCCAGCAGCTTGGGGAGCGGGAGGGAGTACAATGAGCAGTTCTTC.

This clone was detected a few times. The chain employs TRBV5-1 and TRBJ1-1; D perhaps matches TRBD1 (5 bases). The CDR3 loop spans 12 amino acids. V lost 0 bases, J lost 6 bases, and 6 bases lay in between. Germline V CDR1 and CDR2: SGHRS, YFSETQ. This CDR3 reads CASSLEGPEAFF. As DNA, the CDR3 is TGCGCCAGCAGCTTGGAGGGGCCTGAAGCTTTCTTT.

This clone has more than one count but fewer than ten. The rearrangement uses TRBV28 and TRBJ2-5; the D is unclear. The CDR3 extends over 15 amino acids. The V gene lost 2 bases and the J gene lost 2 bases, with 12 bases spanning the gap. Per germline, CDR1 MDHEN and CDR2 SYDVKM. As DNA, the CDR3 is TGTGCCAGCAGTTTAGGGATCCTCCAGCAAGAGACCCAGTACTTC. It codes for CASSLGILQQETQYF.

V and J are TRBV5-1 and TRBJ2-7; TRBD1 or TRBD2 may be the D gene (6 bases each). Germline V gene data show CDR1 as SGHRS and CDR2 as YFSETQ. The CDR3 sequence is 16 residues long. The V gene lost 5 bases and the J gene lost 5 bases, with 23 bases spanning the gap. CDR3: CASRSSPTGGVDEQYF. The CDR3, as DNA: TGCGCCAGCAGGTCCTCGCCTACCGGGGGCGTCGACGAGCAGTACTTC.

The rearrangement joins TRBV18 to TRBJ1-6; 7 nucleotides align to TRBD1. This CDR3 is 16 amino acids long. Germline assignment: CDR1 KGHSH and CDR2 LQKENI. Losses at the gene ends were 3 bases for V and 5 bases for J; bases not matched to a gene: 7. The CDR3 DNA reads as TGTGCCAGCTCACCCCGAGAGGGGGCCGATAATTCACCCCTCCACTTT. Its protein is CASSPREGADNSPLHF.

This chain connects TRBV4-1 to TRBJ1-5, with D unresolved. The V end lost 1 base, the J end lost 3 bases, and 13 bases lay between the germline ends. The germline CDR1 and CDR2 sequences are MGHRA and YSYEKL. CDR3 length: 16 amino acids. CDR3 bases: TGCGCCAGCAGCCAAGTCAGGTTAGGGCTCAATCAGCCCCAGCATTTT. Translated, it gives CASSQVRLGLNQPQHF.

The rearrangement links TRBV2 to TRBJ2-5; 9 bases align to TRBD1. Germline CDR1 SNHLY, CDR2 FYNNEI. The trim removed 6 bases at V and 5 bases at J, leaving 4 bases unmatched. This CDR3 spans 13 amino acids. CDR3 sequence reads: CASSRTGDETQYF. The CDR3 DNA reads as TGTGCCAGCAGCCGGACAGGGGACGAGACCCAGTACTTC.

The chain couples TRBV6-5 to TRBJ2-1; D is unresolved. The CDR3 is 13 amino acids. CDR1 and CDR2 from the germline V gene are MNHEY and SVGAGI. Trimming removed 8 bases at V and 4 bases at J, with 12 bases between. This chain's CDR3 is CASSFADYNEQFF. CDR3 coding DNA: TGTGCCAGCTCCTTCGCGGATTACAATGAGCAGTTCTTC.

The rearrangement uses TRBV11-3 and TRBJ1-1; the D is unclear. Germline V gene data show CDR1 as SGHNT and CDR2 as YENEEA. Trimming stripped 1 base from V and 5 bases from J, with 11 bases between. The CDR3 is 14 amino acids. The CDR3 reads CASSLASGNTEAFF. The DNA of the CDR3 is TGTGCCAGCAGCTTAGCATCAGGTAATACTGAAGCTTTCTTT.

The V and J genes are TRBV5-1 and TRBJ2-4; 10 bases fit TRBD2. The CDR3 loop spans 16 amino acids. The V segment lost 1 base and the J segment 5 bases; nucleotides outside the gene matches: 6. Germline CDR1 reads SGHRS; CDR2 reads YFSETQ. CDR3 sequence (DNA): TGCGCCAGCAGCTTGTCCTGGCTAGCGGGGGAAAACATTCAGTACTTC. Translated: CASSLSWLAGENIQYF.

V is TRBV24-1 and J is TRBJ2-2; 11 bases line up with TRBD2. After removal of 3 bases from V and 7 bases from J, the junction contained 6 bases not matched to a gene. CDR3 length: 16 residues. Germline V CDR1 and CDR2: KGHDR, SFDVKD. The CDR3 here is CATSDRSGRAIGELFF. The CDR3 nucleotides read TGTGCCACCAGTGATCGTAGCGGGAGGGCCATCGGGGAGCTGTTTTTT.

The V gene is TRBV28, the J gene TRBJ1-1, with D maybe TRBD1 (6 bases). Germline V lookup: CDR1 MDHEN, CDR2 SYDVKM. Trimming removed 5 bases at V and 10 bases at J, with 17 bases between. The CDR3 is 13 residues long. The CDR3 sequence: CASSQHTGRGAFF. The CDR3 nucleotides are TGTGCCAGCAGTCAGCATACAGGGCGGGGAGCTTTCTTT.

For the CDR3, the DNA is TGTGCCAGCAGAGGGACAGCATATGGCTACACCTTC. Translated, it gives CASRGTAYGYTF. The V and J genes are TRBV28 and TRBJ1-2; 7 nucleotides match TRBD1. This CDR3 comprises 12 residues. Germline CDR1 and CDR2: MDHEN and SYDVKM. V dropped 6 bases and J dropped 5; count of bases not matched to a gene: 3.

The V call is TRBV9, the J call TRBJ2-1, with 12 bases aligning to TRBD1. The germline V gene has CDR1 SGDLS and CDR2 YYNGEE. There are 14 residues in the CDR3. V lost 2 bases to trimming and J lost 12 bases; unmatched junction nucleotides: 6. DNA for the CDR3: TGTGCCAGCAGCGTCGGGACAGGGGGCATCGGGCAGTTCTTC. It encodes CASSVGTGGIGQFF.

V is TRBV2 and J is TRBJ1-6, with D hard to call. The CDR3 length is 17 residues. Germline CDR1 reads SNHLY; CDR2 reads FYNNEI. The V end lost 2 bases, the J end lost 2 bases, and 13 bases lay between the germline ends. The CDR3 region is CASSERRRVPYNSPLHF. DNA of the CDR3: TGTGCCAGCAGTGAACGGAGAAGGGTCCCCTATAATTCACCCCTCCACTTT.